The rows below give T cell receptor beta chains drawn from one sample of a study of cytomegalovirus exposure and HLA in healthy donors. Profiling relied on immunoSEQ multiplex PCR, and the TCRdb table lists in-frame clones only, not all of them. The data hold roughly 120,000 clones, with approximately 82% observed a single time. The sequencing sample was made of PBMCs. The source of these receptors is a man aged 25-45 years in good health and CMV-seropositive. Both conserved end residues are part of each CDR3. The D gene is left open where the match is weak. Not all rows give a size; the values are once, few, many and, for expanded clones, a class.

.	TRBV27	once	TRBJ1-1	CASSSQTALNTEAFF	TGTGCCAGCAGTTCCCAGACAGCTCTGAACACTGAAGCTTTCTTT
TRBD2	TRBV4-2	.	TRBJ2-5	CASSRGTSGQETQYF	TGTGCCAGCAGCCGGGGGACTAGCGGGCAAGAGACCCAGTACTTC
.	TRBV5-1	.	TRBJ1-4	CASSLTSRRGNEKLFF	TGCGCCAGCAGCTTAACATCGAGGAGGGGAAATGAAAAACTGTTTTTT
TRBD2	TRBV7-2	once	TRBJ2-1	CASSPPSGGPQEQFF	TGTGCCAGCAGCCCCCCCAGCGGGGGGCCTCAAGAGCAGTTCTTC
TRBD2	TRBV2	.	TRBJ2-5	CASGRGGGETQYF	TGTGCCAGCGGACGGGGGGGCGGAGAGACCCAGTACTTC
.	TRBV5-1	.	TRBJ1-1	CASSVGQNTEAFF	TGCGCCAGCAGCGTTGGACAGAACACTGAAGCTTTCTTT
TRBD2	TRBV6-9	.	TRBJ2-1	CASIPLAVLSGNEQFF	TGTGCCAGCATTCCCCTAGCGGTCCTATCAGGGAATGAGCAGTTCTTC
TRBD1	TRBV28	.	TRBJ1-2	CASSIGQGAYGYTF	TGTGCCAGCAGTATTGGACAGGGGGCGTATGGCTACACCTTC
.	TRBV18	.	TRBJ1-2	CASSPGGYGYTF	TGTGCCAGCTCACCAGGAGGGTATGGCTACACCTTC
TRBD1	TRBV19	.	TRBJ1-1	CASSILDRGSTEAFF	TGTGCCAGTAGTATCCTGGACAGGGGAAGCACTGAAGCTTTCTTT
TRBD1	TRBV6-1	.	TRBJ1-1	CASSEQGVNTEAFF	TGTGCCAGCAGTGAACAGGGGGTGAACACTGAAGCTTTCTTT
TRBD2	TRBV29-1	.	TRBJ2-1	CSVGRTSNEQFF	TGCAGCGTTGGAAGGACTAGCAATGAGCAGTTCTTC
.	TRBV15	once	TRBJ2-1	CATSREGGAYYNEQFF	TGTGCCACCAGCAGAGAGGGCGGGGCTTACTACAATGAGCAGTTCTTC
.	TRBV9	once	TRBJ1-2	CASSVDRDYGYTF	TGTGCCAGCAGCGTAGACAGGGACTATGGCTACACCTTC
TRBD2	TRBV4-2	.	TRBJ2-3	CASSQGVSGGADTQYF	TGTGCCAGCAGCCAAGGAGTTAGCGGGGGTGCAGATACGCAGTATTTT
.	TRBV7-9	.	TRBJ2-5	CASSGEEVPQETQYF	TGTGCCAGCAGCGGAGAGGAGGTCCCGCAAGAGACCCAGTACTTC
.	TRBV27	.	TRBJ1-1	CASSPFRFGSNTEAFF	TGTGCCAGCAGCCCATTCAGATTCGGGTCGAACACTGAAGCTTTCTTT
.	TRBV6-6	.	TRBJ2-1	CASSKTRDLYNEQFF	TGTGCCAGCAGTAAGACTAGAGATCTCTACAATGAGCAGTTCTTC
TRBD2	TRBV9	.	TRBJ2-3	CASSVAKTSGGRTDTQYF	TGTGCCAGCAGCGTAGCTAAGACTAGCGGGGGCCGGACAGATACGCAGTATTTT
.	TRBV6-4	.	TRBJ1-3	CASSADSSGNTIYF	TGTGCCAGCAGTGCGGACAGCTCTGGAAACACCATATATTTT
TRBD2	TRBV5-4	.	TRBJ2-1	CASSLDREDEQFF	TGTGCCAGCAGCTTGGATCGGGAGGATGAGCAGTTCTTC
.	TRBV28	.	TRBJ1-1	CASSSPRERPEAFF	TGTGCCAGCAGTTCCCCCAGAGAGAGGCCTGAAGCTTTCTTT
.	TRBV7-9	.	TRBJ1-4	CASSQQGLSEKLFF	TGTGCCAGCAGCCAACAGGGTTTAAGTGAAAAACTGTTTTTT
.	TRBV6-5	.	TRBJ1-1	CASSYFGGDTEAFF	TGTGCCAGCAGTTACTTCGGGGGGGACACTGAAGCTTTCTTT
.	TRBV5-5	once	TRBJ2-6	CASSFSRSGANVLTF	TGTGCCAGCAGCTTTTCTCGGTCTGGGGCCAACGTCCTGACTTTC
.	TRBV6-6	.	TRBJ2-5	CASSYSNREETQYF	TGTGCCAGCAGTTACTCGAACAGGGAAGAGACCCAGTACTTC
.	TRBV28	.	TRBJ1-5	CASSLWGQPQHF	TGTGCCAGCAGTTTATGGGGCCAGCCCCAGCATTTT
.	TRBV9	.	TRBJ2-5	CASSVGGQAQETQYF	TGTGCCAGCAGCGTAGGTGGGCAGGCCCAAGAGACCCAGTACTTC
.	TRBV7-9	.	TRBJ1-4	CASSRNEKLFF	TGTGCCAGCAGCCGGAATGAAAAACTGTTTTTT
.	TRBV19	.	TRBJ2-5	CASSMRTGMLETQYF	TGTGCCAGTAGTATGAGAACAGGGATGTTGGAGACCCAGTACTTC
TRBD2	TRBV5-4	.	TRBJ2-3	CATVAGGSDTQYF	TGTGCCACCGTAGCGGGGGGCTCAGATACGCAGTATTTT
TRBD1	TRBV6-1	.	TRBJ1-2	CASSPSGQVYGYTF	TGTGCCAGCAGTCCCTCTGGACAGGTCTATGGCTACACCTTC
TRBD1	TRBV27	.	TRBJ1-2	CASSLSEDRGLAVWAGGYGYTF	TGTGCCAGCAGTTTATCGGAGGACAGGGGGCTTGCGGTCTGGGCAGGTGGCTATGGCTACACCTTC
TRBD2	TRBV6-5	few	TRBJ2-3	CASRWREGQADTQYF	TGTGCCAGCAGATGGCGGGAGGGCCAAGCAGATACGCAGTATTTT
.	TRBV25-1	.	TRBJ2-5	CASSEFTELETQYF	TGTGCCAGCAGTGAATTTACTGAATTGGAGACCCAGTACTTC
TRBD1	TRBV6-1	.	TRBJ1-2	CASRGGQGRGYTF	TGTGCCAGCAGAGGAGGACAGGGCCGAGGCTACACCTTC
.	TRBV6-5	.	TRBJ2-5	CASSYSPAGPRETQYF	TGTGCCAGCAGTTACTCCCCGGCGGGCCCGAGAGAGACCCAGTACTTC
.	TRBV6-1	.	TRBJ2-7	CASSEKTGGRFSYEQYF	TGTGCCAGCAGTGAAAAAACCGGGGGGCGGTTTTCCTACGAGCAGTACTTC
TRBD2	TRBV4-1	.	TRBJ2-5	CASSRGGAGRRQETQYF	TGCGCCAGCAGCCGGGGAGGGGCAGGGCGACGCCAAGAGACCCAGTACTTC
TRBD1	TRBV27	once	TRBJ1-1	CASGRQGARDEAFF	TGTGCCAGCGGTAGACAGGGCGCGCGGGATGAAGCTTTCTTT
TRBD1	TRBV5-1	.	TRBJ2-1	CASSSGTGAYNEQFF	TGCGCCAGCAGCTCCGGGACAGGGGCCTACAATGAGCAGTTCTTC